A selection of T cell receptor beta chains follows, all from one sample in a study of ipilimumab plus nivolumab after autologous stem cell transplantation. Clones were read by immunoSEQ multiplex PCR, and TCRdb kept only the in-frame ones, dropping some. The table shows just over 40,000 clones, with 80% to 95% occurring only once. The source material was PBMCs, sampled in a trial of ipilimumab plus nivolumab as post-transplant consolidation. The source of these receptors is a male donor with multiple myeloma. CDR3s include the opening cysteine and the closing phenylalanine or tryptophan. The order of the fields is clone size, V gene, J gene, D gene, CDR3 DNA, CDR3 protein. A D gene is named only where the DNA matches it firmly. Only part of the rows carry a size: once, few, many, or a class if the clone is expanded.

-	TRBV7-9	TRBJ2-7	TRBD2	TGTGCCAGCAGTTTAGCGGGGGCCGGAGAGCAGTACTTC	CASSLAGAGEQYF
-	TRBV6-1	TRBJ2-1	TRBD2	TGTGCCAGCAGGCCCGGGACTAGCGGGCTAAATGAGCAGTTCTTC	CASRPGTSGLNEQFF
-	TRBV4-3	TRBJ1-2	-	TGCGCCAGCAGCCAAGGGGGACCTTATGGGGGCTACACCTTC	CASSQGGPYGGYTF
once	TRBV5-1	TRBJ2-3	-	TGCGCCAGCAGCTTTACTAGCCTGAGCACAGATACGCAGTATTTT	CASSFTSLSTDTQYF
-	TRBV14	TRBJ2-7	TRBD1	TGTGCCAGCAGCCAGGGACAGGGATGGTACTCCTACGAGCAGTACTTC	CASSQGQGWYSYEQYF
-	TRBV2	TRBJ2-7	TRBD2	TGTGCCAGTCAAACGGGAGGTCGAGGCTACGAGCAGTACTTC	CASQTGGRGYEQYF
-	TRBV5-1	TRBJ2-7	TRBD2	TGCGCCAGCAGCTGGGGTGGCGGGGGATTATACGAGCAGTACTTC	CASSWGGGGLYEQYF
-	TRBV30	TRBJ1-2	TRBD1	TGTGCCTGGAGGGATACAGGGGGCGCGAGTGGCTACACCTTC	CAWRDTGGASGYTF
-	TRBV23-1	TRBJ2-2	-	TGCGCCAGCAGCCGGCCAGGGGCCAACACCGGGGAGCTGTTTTTT	CASSRPGANTGELFF
-	TRBV18	TRBJ1-1	TRBD1	TGTGCCAGCTCGGGGACAGGGCAGAACACTGAAGCTTTCTTT	CASSGTGQNTEAFF
-	TRBV15	TRBJ1-2	-	TGTGCCACCAGCAGAGACTTGCTCAGGGGATCGAGCTATGGCTACACCTTC	CATSRDLLRGSSYGYTF
few	TRBV6-1	TRBJ2-3	TRBD1	TGTGCCAGCAGTGGATCAGGGGGCGTGACAGATACGCAGTATTTT	CASSGSGGVTDTQYF
once	TRBV11-3	TRBJ2-1	-	TGTGCCAGCAGCTTAGGGGGGACTTACAATGAGCAGTTCTTC	CASSLGGTYNEQFF
-	TRBV6-5	TRBJ1-1	-	TGTGCCAGCAGTTACTCGGTCCGGGACACTGAAGCTTTCTTT	CASSYSVRDTEAFF
-	TRBV7-2	TRBJ2-1	TRBD2	TGTGCCAGCAGCTTAGCGCGGGGGAATGAGCAGTTCTTC	CASSLARGNEQFF
-	TRBV6-5	TRBJ1-5	TRBD1	TGTGCCAGCAGTTCGGACAGGGCACAGCCCCAGCATTTT	CASSSDRAQPQHF
-	TRBV5-1	TRBJ2-2	-	TGCGCCAGCAGCTTGGCCCAGAGCTTACAGGGGAGGGCCACCGGGGAGCTGTTTTTT	CASSLAQSLQGRATGELFF
-	TRBV7-8	TRBJ2-5	TRBD1	TGTGCCAGCAGTCCGAGGGGGCGCGTGGAGACCCAGTACTTC	CASSPRGRVETQYF
-	TRBV5-1	TRBJ1-1	-	TGCGCCAGCAGCTTGGGGACCCTCGCTTCTGAAGCTTTCTTT	CASSLGTLASEAFF
-	TRBV18	TRBJ1-2	-	TGTGCCAGCTCACCGGGGCAGAACTATGGCTACACCTTC	CASSPGQNYGYTF
-	TRBV11-2	TRBJ2-1	-	TGTGCCAGCAGCCACCTGGCGGGACAGAGTTACAATGAGCAGTTCTTC	CASSHLAGQSYNEQFF
-	TRBV19	TRBJ2-2	TRBD1	TGTGCCAGTAGTATAGGACAGGGGAGAGACACCGGGGAGCTGTTTTTT	CASSIGQGRDTGELFF
-	TRBV5-4	TRBJ1-2	-	TGTGCCAGCAGCTTGGCCGGGACGCTCTATGGCTACACCTTC	CASSLAGTLYGYTF
-	TRBV19	TRBJ2-2	-	TGTGCCAGTAGTACCTACCCCGGGGAGCTGTTTTTT	CASSTYPGELFF
-	TRBV14	TRBJ2-2	-	TGTGCCAGCAGCCAAACCGCGGGACCGAACACCGGGGAGCTGTTTTTT	CASSQTAGPNTGELFF
-	TRBV5-1	TRBJ2-7	-	TGCGCCAGCAGCTTGAGCGTTGATTCCTACGAGCAGTACTTC	CASSLSVDSYEQYF
-	TRBV5-1	TRBJ2-6	TRBD2	TGCGCCAGCAGCTTGGAGCCTAGCGGGGGGGCATTTGGGGCCAACGTCCTGACTTTC	CASSLEPSGGAFGANVLTF
-	TRBV28	TRBJ2-3	TRBD1	TGTGCCAGCAGTTTAAGGGACAGGGGGGTTTCAAGGGATACGCAGTATTTT	CASSLRDRGVSRDTQYF
-	TRBV11-1	TRBJ2-7	-	TGTGCCAGCAGCTTATCCCACGAGCAGTACTTC	CASSLSHEQYF
-	TRBV6-5	TRBJ2-7	-	TGTGCCAGCAGTTACTCGCGGGACTCTTACGAGCAGTACTTC	CASSYSRDSYEQYF
-	TRBV4-3	TRBJ2-1	TRBD2	TGCGCCAGCAGCCAAGGCTGGACTAGCGGGAGTAGCTCCTACAATGAGCAGTTCTTC	CASSQGWTSGSSSYNEQFF
-	TRBV14	TRBJ2-3	-	TGTGCCAGCAGCCAGATAAGGAGGGGGCCCAGCGGAGATACGCAGTATTTT	CASSQIRRGPSGDTQYF
-	TRBV4-3	TRBJ1-2	-	TGCGCCAGCAGCCAAGTATTGAGGGGCACGACAGATGGCTACACCTTC	CASSQVLRGTTDGYTF
once	TRBV7-2	TRBJ2-7	TRBD1	TGTGCCAGCACCGGACCGGGACAGGGGATATACGAGCAGTACTTC	CASTGPGQGIYEQYF
once	TRBV21-1	TRBJ2-7	-	TGTGCCAGCAGCAAATTAAGGCTAGCGGCGGCCGAGCAGTACTTC	CASSKLRLAAAEQYF
-	TRBV29-1	TRBJ1-1	TRBD1	TGCAGCGCCCTGGGACAGGACGGTGAAGCTTTCTTT	CSALGQDGEAFF
once	TRBV5-4	TRBJ2-5	TRBD2	TGTGCCAGCAGCTCGGGGCCGGCGGGGGTCCAAGAGACCCAGTACTTC	CASSSGPAGVQETQYF
once	TRBV6-1	TRBJ2-5	TRBD1	TGTGCCAACGCCCCGACAGGGGTCTTTGCTGAGACCCAGTACTTC	CANAPTGVFAETQYF
-	TRBV5-4	TRBJ2-7	TRBD1	TGTGCCAGCAGCGCTCTCAGGGGGAACGAGCAGTACTTC	CASSALRGNEQYF
once	TRBV13	TRBJ2-7	TRBD2	TGTGCCAGCAGCTTAGTGCGGGGGGACGAGCAGTACTTC	CASSLVRGDEQYF
-	TRBV6-6	TRBJ1-4	-	TGTGCCAGCAGGCCTTCGTCCGGGACGGTGAATGAAAAACTGTTTTTT	CASRPSSGTVNEKLFF
-	TRBV5-6	TRBJ1-5	TRBD1	TGTGCCAGCAATCGACAGGGACTCAGGGATCAGCCCCAGCATTTT	CASNRQGLRDQPQHF
-	TRBV5-1	TRBJ2-3	TRBD2	TGCGCCAGCAGCTCGGGACTAGCGGGGGGGCCAGATACGCAGTATTTT	CASSSGLAGGPDTQYF
-	TRBV7-2	TRBJ2-5	-	TGTGCCAGCAGCCTAGTGGGGGGGCAGGAGACCCAGTACTTC	CASSLVGGQETQYF
-	TRBV4-2	TRBJ2-5	-	TGTGCCAGCAGCCAAGAGCTGATGCCCCGAACCCAAGAGACCCAGTACTTC	CASSQELMPRTQETQYF
-	TRBV6-6	TRBJ2-7	TRBD2	TGTGCCAGCAGACCGGGACTAGCTCTCTACGAGCAGTACTTC	CASRPGLALYEQYF
-	TRBV29-1	TRBJ2-2	TRBD1	TGCAGCGTCCAAGGACAGGGGTGGAACACCGGGGAGCTGTTTTTT	CSVQGQGWNTGELFF
-	TRBV7-9	TRBJ1-1	TRBD1	TGTGCCAGCAGCCTGGGACAGGGGATATTAAACACTGAAGCTTTCTTT	CASSLGQGILNTEAFF
-	TRBV7-8	TRBJ1-5	-	TGTGCCAGCAGCTTAGCCCCCACCCGAGAAACAAGGACGGATAGCAATCAGCCCCAGCATTTT	CASSLAPTRETRTDSNQPQHF
-	TRBV7-9	TRBJ2-7	-	TGTGCCAGCAGCTTCACGGCAGACTACGAGCAGTACTTC	CASSFTADYEQYF